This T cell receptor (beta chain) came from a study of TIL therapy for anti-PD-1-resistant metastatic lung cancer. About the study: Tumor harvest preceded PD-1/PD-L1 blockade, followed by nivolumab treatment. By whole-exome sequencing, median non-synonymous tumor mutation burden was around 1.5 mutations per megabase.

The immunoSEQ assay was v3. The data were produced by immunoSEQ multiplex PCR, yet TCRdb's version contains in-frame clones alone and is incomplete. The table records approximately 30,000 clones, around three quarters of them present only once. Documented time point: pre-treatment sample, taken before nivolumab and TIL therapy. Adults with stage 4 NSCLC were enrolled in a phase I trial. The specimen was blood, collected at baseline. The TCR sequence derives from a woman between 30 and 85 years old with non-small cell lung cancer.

The CDR3 region has the DNA TGTGCCAGCAGCAGAGCCCCCGGAAGTCTTGGAAACACCATATATTTT. This sequence encodes CASSRAPGSLGNTIYF. The chain carries TRBV7-8 and TRBJ1-3; D unclear. Trimming shortened V by 5 bases and J by 3 bases, and 17 bases separated the two germline ends. Germline V gene sequence: CDR1 SGHVS, CDR2 FQNEAQ. The CDR3 consists of 16 residues. Supplemented by reference TRBV7-8 and TRBJ1-3, the full variable domain reads GAGVSQSPRYKVAKRGQDVALRCDPISGHVSLFWYQQALGQGPEFLTYFQNEAQLDKSGLPSDRFFAERPEGSVSTLKIQRTQQEDSAVYLCASSRAPGSLGNTIYFGEGSWLTVV.